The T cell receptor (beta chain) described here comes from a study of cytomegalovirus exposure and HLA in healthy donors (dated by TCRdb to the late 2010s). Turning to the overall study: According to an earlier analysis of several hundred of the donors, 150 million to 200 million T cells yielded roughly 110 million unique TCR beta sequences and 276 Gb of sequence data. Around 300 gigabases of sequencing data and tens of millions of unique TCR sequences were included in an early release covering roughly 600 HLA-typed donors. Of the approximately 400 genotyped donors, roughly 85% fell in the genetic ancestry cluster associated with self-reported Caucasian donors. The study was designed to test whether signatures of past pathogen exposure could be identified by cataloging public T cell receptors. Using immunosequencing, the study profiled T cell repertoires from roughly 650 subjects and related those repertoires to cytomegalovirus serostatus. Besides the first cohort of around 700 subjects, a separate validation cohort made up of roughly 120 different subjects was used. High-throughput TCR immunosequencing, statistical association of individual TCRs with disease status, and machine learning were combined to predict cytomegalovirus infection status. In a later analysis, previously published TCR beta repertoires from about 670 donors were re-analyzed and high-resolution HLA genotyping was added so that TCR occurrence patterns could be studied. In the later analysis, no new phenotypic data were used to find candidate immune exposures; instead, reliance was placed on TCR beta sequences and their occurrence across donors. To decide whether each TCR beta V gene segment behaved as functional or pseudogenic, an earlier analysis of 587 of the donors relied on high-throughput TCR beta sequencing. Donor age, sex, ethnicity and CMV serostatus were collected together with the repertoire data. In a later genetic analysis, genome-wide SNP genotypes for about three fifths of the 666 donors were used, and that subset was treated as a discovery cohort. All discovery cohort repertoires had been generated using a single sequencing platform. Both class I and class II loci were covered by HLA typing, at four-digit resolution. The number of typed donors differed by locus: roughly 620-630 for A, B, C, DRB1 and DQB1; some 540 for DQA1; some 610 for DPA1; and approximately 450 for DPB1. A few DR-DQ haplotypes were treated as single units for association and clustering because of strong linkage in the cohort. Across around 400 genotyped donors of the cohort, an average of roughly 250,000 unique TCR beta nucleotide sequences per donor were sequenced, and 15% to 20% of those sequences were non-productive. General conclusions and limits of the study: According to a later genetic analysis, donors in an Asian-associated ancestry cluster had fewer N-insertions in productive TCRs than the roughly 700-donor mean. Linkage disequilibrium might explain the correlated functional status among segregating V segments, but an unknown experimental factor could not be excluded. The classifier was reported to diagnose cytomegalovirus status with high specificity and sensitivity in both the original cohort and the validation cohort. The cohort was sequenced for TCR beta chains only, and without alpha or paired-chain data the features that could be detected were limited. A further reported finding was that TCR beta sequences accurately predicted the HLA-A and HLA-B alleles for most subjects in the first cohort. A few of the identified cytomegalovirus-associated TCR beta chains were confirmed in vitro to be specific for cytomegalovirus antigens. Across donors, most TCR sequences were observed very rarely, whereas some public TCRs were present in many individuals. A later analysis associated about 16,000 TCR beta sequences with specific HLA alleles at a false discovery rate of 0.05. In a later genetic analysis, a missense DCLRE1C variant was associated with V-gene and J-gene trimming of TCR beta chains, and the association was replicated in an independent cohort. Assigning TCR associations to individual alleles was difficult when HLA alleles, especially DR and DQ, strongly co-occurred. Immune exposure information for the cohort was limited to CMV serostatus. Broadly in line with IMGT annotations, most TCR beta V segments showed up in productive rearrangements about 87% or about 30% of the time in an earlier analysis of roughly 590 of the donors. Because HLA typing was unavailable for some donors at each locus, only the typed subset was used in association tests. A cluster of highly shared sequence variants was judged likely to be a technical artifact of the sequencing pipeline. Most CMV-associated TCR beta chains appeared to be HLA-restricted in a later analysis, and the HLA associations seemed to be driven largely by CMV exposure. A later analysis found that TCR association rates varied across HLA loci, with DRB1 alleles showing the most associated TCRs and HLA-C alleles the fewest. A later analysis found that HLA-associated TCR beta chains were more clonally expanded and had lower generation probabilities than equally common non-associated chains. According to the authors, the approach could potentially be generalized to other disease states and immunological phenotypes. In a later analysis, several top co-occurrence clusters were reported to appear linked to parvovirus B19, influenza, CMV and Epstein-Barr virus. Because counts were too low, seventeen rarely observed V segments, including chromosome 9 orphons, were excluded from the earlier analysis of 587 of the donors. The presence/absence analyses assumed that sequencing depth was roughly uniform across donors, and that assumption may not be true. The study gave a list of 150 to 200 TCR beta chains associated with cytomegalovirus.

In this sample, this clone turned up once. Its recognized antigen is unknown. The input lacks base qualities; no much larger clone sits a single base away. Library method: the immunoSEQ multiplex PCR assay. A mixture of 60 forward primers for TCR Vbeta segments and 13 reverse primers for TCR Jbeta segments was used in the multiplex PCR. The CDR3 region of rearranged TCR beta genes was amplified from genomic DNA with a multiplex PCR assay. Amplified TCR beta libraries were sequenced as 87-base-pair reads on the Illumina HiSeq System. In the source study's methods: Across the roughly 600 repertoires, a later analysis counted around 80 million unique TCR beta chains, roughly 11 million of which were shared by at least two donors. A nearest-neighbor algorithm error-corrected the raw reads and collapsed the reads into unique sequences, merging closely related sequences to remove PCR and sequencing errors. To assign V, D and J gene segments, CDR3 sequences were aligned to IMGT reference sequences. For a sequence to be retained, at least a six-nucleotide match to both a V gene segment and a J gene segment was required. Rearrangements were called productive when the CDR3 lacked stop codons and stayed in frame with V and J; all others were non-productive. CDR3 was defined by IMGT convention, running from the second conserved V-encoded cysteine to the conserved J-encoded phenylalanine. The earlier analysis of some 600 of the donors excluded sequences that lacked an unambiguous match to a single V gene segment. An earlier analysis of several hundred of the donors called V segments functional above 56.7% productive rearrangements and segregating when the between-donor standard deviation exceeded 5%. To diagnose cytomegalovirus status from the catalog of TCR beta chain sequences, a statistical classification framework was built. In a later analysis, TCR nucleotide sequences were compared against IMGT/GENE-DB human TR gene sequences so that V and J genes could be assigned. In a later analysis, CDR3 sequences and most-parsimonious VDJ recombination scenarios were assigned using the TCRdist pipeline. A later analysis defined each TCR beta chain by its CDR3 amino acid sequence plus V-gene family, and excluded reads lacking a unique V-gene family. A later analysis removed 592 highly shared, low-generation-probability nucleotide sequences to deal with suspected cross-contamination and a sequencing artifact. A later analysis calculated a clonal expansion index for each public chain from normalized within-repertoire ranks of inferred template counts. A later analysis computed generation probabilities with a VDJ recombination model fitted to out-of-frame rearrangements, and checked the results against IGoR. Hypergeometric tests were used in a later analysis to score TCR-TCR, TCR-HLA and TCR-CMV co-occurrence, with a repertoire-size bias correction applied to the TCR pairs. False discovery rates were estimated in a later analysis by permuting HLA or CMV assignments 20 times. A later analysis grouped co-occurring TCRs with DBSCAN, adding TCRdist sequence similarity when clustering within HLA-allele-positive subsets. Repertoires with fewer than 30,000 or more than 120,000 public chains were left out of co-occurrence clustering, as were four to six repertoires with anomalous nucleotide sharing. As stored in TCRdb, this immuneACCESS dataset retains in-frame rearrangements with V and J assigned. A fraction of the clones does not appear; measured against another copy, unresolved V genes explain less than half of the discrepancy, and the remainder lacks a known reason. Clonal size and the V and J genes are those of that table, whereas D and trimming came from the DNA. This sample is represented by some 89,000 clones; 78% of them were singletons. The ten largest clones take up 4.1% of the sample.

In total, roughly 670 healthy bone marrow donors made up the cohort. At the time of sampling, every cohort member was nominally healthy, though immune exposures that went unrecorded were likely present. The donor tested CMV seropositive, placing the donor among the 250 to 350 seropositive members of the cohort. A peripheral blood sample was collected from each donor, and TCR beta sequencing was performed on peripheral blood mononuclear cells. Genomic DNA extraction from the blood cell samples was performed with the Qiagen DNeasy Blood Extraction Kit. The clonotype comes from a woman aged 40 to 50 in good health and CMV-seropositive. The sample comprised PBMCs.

In nucleotides, the sequence is TGTGCCAGCAGTGGGCCGACTAGCGGGAGGTACGAGCAGTACTTC. It is translated as CASSGPTSGRYEQYF. The sequence joins TRBV2 to TRBJ2-7; 13 central nucleotides agree with TRBD2. Trimming removed 4 bases from V and 4 bases from J; the gene matches leave 4 bases unexplained. Reading the germline V gene gives CDR1 SNHLY and CDR2 FYNNEI. The CDR3 runs 15 residues from the cysteine to the phenylalanine. CDR3 DNA only is kept here, 45 bases in frame from base 1. When the CDR3 is completed using the reference TRBV2 and TRBJ2-7 genes on either side, the full variable domain is EPEVTQTPSHQVTQMGQEVILRCVPISNHLYFYWYRQILGQKVEFLVSFYNNEISEKSEIFDDQFSVERPDGSNFTLKIRSTKLEDSAMYFCASSGPTSGRYEQYFGPGTRLTVT.